A single sample is the source of the 20 T cell receptor beta chains below, sequenced in a study of cytomegalovirus exposure and HLA in healthy donors. 60 Vbeta and 13 Jbeta primers were used in PCR. Sequenced by immunoSEQ multiplex PCR; TCRdb stores in-frame clones only, minus some. The sample holds about 160,000 clones; about 80% are singletons and the top ten take roughly 1.3%. The specimen sequenced was PBMCs. The receptors originated from a young man in good health and CMV-seronegative.

The CDR3 here is CASSTRAGGKTGELFF. CDR3 sequence (DNA): TGTGCCAGTAGTACCCGGGCAGGGGGCAAGACCGGGGAGCTGTTTTTT. The chain uses TRBV19 and TRBJ2-2, with 8 bases fitting TRBD1. CDR1 LNHDA and CDR2 SQIVND come from the germline V gene (reference sequence). Losses at the gene ends were 4 bases for V and 5 bases for J; bases not matched to a gene: 9. This CDR3 comprises 16 residues.

The chain is built from TRBV6-5 and TRBJ2-5; unclear D gene. The CDR3 is 13 amino acids. Germline V gene data show CDR1 as MNHEY and CDR2 as SVGAGI. V lost 0 bases to trimming and J lost 1 base, with 3 bases between them. The CDR3 region has the DNA TGTGCCAGCAGTTACTCCTTCCAAGAGACCCAGTACTTC. The encoded protein is CASSYSFQETQYF.

The CDR3 is CASSLFSGSSYNEQFF. CDR3 DNA sequence: TGTGCCAGCAGTCTATTCAGCGGGAGTTCCTACAATGAGCAGTTCTTC. The chain couples TRBV28 to TRBJ2-1; the match to TRBD2 covers 8 bases. CDR3 length: 16 amino acids. Looked up from germline, CDR1 is MDHEN and CDR2 is SYDVKM. The ends lost 5 bases at V and 1 base at J; junction bases unmatched: 7.

This chain uses TRBV7-9 with TRBJ2-7; 8 nucleotides agree with TRBD2. Germline CDR1 and CDR2: SEHNR and FQNEAQ (reference sequence). This CDR3 comprises 14 residues. The V and J ends lost 10 bases and 4 bases, in that order; junction bases with no gene match: 12. CDR3 DNA sequence: TGTGCCACCTCGAGTCAAGCGGGGGAATACGAGCAGTACTTC. Translating gives CATSSQAGEYEQYF.

The chain joins TRBV11-2 to TRBJ1-2; weak D call: TRBD1 (6 bases). Germline CDR1 reads SGHAT; CDR2 reads FQNNGV. V lost 5 bases and J 1 base, leaving 14 bases between the germline ends. This CDR3 comprises 15 residues. Here the CDR3 DNA reads TGTGCCAGCAGCCCGCAACAGGGTGTTAACTATGGCTACACCTTC. It is translated as CASSPQQGVNYGYTF.

The chain combines TRBV6-5 with TRBJ1-1; 9 bases are shared with TRBD1. The CDR3 is 14 amino acids. CDR1 and CDR2 from the germline V gene are MNHEY and SVGAGI. After removal of 8 bases from V and 4 bases from J, the junction contained 8 bases not matched to a gene. CDR3: CASGTGPEVTEAFF. Written as DNA, the CDR3 is TGTGCCAGCGGGACAGGGCCGGAGGTCACTGAAGCTTTCTTT.

The genes are TRBV15 and TRBJ2-7, with D possibly being TRBD2 (5 bases). Germline lookup yields CDR1 LNHNV and CDR2 YYDKDF (reference sequence). The CDR3 has 15 amino acids. The V gene lost 0 bases and the J gene lost 6 bases, with 15 bases spanning the gap. CDR3 loop: CATSRDRPGLGEQYF. CDR3 bases: TGTGCCACCAGCAGAGATCGACCCGGACTCGGCGAGCAGTACTTC.

The rearrangement joins TRBV27 to TRBJ2-1; 8 nucleotides line up with TRBD2. J gave up 6 bases and V 2 bases, and 6 bases lay outside the gene matches. The length of the CDR3 is 15 residues. Germline lookup yields CDR1 MNHEY and CDR2 SMNVEV (reference sequence). CDR3 amino acids: CASSLVGGGSNEQFF. DNA of the CDR3: TGTGCCAGCAGTTTAGTCGGGGGGGGTAGCAATGAGCAGTTCTTC.

A few counts support this clone. One end of the junction fails to match germline, which may point to a read error. This chain's CDR3 is CASSPGTGTYNEQFF. The CDR3 DNA reads TGTGCTAGCAGCCCCGGGACTGGAACCTACAATGAGCAGTTCTTC. This chain links TRBV7-7 with TRBJ2-1; the D gene is possibly TRBD2 (6 bases). Germline assignment: CDR1 SSHAT and CDR2 FNYEAQ (reference sequence). This CDR3 has 15 amino acids. The whole variable domain, remainder taken from reference TRBV7-7 and TRBJ2-1, is GAGVSQSPRYKVTKRGQDVTLRCDPISSHATLYWYQQALGQGPEFLTYFNYEAQPDKSGLPSDRFSAERPEGSISTLTIQRTEQRDSAMYRCASSPGTGTYNEQFFGPGTRLTVL.

The genes are TRBV6-5 and TRBJ2-7, with 7 bases lining up with TRBD1. V dropped 0 bases and J dropped 3; count of bases not matched to a gene: 5. There are 15 residues in the CDR3. Germline CDR1 and CDR2: MNHEY and SVGAGI. CDR3: CASSYSTTGNYEQYF. The CDR3 nucleotides are TGTGCCAGCAGTTACTCGACGACAGGGAACTACGAGCAGTACTTC.

This chain links TRBV2 with TRBJ2-3; weak D call: TRBD2 (6 bases). V lost 0 bases, J lost 1 base, and 11 bases lay in between. The CDR3 covers 16 residues. In germline, CDR1 is SNHLY, CDR2 FYNNEI. The CDR3 DNA is TGTGCCAGCAGTGAAGCGCGGCGGGGCCGCACAGATACGCAGTATTTT. Residues: CASSEARRGRTDTQYF.

This clone was counted between two and nine times. Relative to the germline gene, one junction end is altered; a read error may explain this. The chain joins TRBV7-2 to TRBJ2-5; TRBD2 matches at 8 bases. Germline lookup yields CDR1 SGHTA and CDR2 FQGNSA. CDR3 length equals 16 residues. The CDR3 protein is CASTLVGAGDLGTQYF. The CDR3, as DNA: TGTGCCAGCACCTTAGTGGGAGCGGGGGACCTAGGGACCCAGTACTTC.

The CDR3 protein is CASSLSAGFYSNQPQHF. CDR3 in DNA: TGTGCCAGCAGCTTGTCGGCAGGCTTTTATAGCAATCAGCCCCAGCATTTT. This rearrangement joins TRBV5-6 to TRBJ1-5; D uncertain. The CDR3 totals 17 residues. V was shortened by 1 base and J by 0 bases, with 14 bases between the two germline ends. Germline V gene sequence: CDR1 SGHDT, CDR2 YYEEEE. Supplemented by reference TRBV5-6 and TRBJ1-5, the full variable domain reads DAGVTQSPTHLIKTRGQQVTLRCSPKSGHDTVSWYQQALGQGPQFIFQYYEEEERQRGNFPDRFSGHQFPNYSSELNVNALLLGDSALYLCASSLSAGFYSNQPQHFGDGTRLSIL.

This clone showed up just once. Other nucleotide sequences in the sample specify the same CDR3. The J gene is TRBJ1-1, the V gene TRBV18; D remains ambiguous. The CDR3 is made up of 14 amino acids. Deletions cut 2 bases from V and 0 bases from J, with 7 bases between. The germline gives CDR1 KGHSH, CDR2 LQKENI. CDR3 sequence reads: CASSPDSMNTEAFF. The CDR3 DNA reads TGTGCCAGCTCACCAGATAGTATGAACACTGAAGCTTTCTTT. Supplemented by reference TRBV18 and TRBJ1-1, the full variable domain reads NAGVMQNPRHLVRRRGQEARLRCSPMKGHSHVYWYRQLPEEGLKFMVYLQKENIIDESGMPKERFSAEFPKEGPSILRIQQVVRGDSAAYFCASSPDSMNTEAFFGQGTRLTVV.

V and J are TRBV7-2 and TRBJ1-1, with D hard to call. Looked up from germline, CDR1 is SGHTA and CDR2 is FQGNSA. Between the trimmed V and J ends, which lost 0 bases and 1 base, there was a span of 9 bases. The CDR3 runs to 15 residues. The chain's CDR3 is CASSLARGTNTEAFF. The CDR3 DNA sequence: TGTGCCAGCAGCTTAGCGCGGGGAACGAACACTGAAGCTTTCTTT.

This chain uses TRBV7-9 with TRBJ1-4, with D unclear. The CDR3 contains 14 residues. The ends were cut back, 10 bases at V and 6 bases at J, with 18 bases in the middle. CDR1 and CDR2 from the germline V gene are SEHNR and FQNEAQ (reference sequence). The CDR3 here is CATYSGGLDEKLFF. CDR3 bases: TGTGCCACCTATAGTGGAGGGTTGGATGAAAAACTGTTTTTT.

This clone appeared a single time. J is TRBJ2-2 and V is TRBV6-5, with TRBD1 matching over 8 bases. With V trimmed by 2 bases and J by 5 bases, 7 bases remained unmatched. The V gene's germline CDR1 is MNHEY and CDR2 SVGAGI. The CDR3 is made up of 16 amino acids. In nucleotides, the CDR3 is TGTGCCAGCAGTTACAGCGACAGGGGATTGACCGGGGAGCTGTTTTTT. It translates to CASSYSDRGLTGELFF.

This sequence joins TRBV9 and TRBJ2-2, with 7 bases fitting TRBD1. V lost 3 bases, J lost 6 bases, and 5 bases stayed unmatched. The CDR3 runs to 14 residues. Germline CDR1 and CDR2: SGDLS and YYNGEE. The CDR3 DNA sequence: TGTGCCAGCAGCGCGTTGGGGACAGCCGGGGAGCTGTTTTTT. Its protein product is CASSALGTAGELFF.

The chain joins TRBV19 to TRBJ1-6; a possible D gene is TRBD1 (5 bases). Germline V gene sequence: CDR1 LNHDA, CDR2 SQIVND (reference sequence). With 3 bases removed from V and 7 bases from J, the gap between germline ends came to 16 bases. The CDR3 consists of 16 residues. This CDR3 is CASSMGRDAGNSPLHF. The CDR3 nucleotides are TGTGCCAGTAGTATGGGCCGGGACGCGGGGAATTCACCCCTCCACTTT.

J is TRBJ1-5 and V is TRBV19; the D gene is possibly TRBD1 (6 bases). The CDR3 is 15 amino acids. Germline CDR1 LNHDA, CDR2 SQIVND (reference sequence). V was cut by 3 bases and J by 0 bases, with 9 bases left in between. CDR3 in amino acids: CASSITGHSNQPQHF. CDR3 DNA sequence: TGTGCCAGTAGTATCACAGGGCATAGCAATCAGCCCCAGCATTTT.